Listed below are T cell receptor beta chains from one sample, sequenced in a study of T cells after yellow fever vaccination. TCRdb re-called the 5' RACE reads through MiXCR, storing one row per CDR3 protein. This table has around 350,000 distinct CDR3 sequences, 6.2% appearing once. The sample in question was PBMCs, obtained 5 days after the yellow fever booster vaccination. The origin of the receptors is a man aged 25 to 40 who received the YFV17D yellow fever vaccine. CDR3s include the opening cysteine and the closing phenylalanine or tryptophan.

V gene	J gene	CDR3 protein
TRBV20-1	TRBJ2-2	CRDSNTGELFF
TRBV5-1	TRBJ1-4	CASSARSGGDEKLFF
TRBV14	TRBJ2-1	CASSQVPDNEQFF
TRBV29-1	TRBJ2-3	CSVGTGTDTQYF
TRBV5-1	TRBJ1-5	CASSFGSLFDQPQHF
TRBV24-1	TRBJ2-3	CATSDFRSGADTQYF
TRBV5-4	TRBJ2-2	CASSSGTHNTGELFF
TRBV9	TRBJ1-1	CASSPDREEEAFF
TRBV6-2/TRBV6-3	TRBJ2-6	CASSPTSGTTRGANVLTF
TRBV21-1	TRBJ2-1	CASSTRTSGRDNEQFF
TRBV13	TRBJ2-7	CASSFRGGRNEQYF
TRBV10-3	TRBJ1-5	CAIRGQGGDNQPQHF
TRBV12-3/TRBV12-4	TRBJ2-4	CASSKDGRNIQYF
TRBV10-3	TRBJ2-1	CAGGTSGRASYNEQFF
TRBV7-2	TRBJ2-1	CASSLDSSGYNEQFF
TRBV18	TRBJ2-5	CASSPGSRGLTTETQYF
TRBV20-1	TRBJ1-5	CSARDSRSNQPQHF
TRBV20-1	TRBJ2-7	CSAEVSSYEQYF
TRBV5-1	TRBJ2-1	CAAVSHMDLQDNEQFF
TRBV19	TRBJ2-7	CASSFASRSYEQYF
TRBV11-2	TRBJ2-5	CASSPRTSGRVAGETQYF
TRBV5-4	TRBJ2-5	CASSLDPRGEETQYF
TRBV20-1	TRBJ2-1	CSAPRGLGTYNEQFF
TRBV6-5	TRBJ2-5	CASSYAGTSVQETQYF
TRBV7-2	TRBJ1-4	CASSLDRAAPNEKLFF
TRBV5-6	TRBJ2-3	CASSPGFLIGRAEDTQYF